This T cell receptor (beta chain) originates from a study of cytomegalovirus exposure and HLA in healthy donors (dated by TCRdb to the late 2010s). Background for the entire study: An earlier analysis of roughly 500 of the donors reported 250 to 300 Gb of sequence data and 120 million or so unique TCR beta sequences from around 200 million T cells. Approximately 300 gigabases of sequencing data and approximately 93 million unique TCR sequences were included in an early release covering over 600 HLA-typed donors. Of the roughly 420 genotyped donors, 75% to 85% were placed in the genetic ancestry cluster associated with self-reported Caucasian donors. The study was designed to test whether signatures of past pathogen exposure could be identified by cataloging public T cell receptors. The study profiled the T cell repertoires of hundreds of subjects by immunosequencing and related them to cytomegalovirus serostatus. Besides the first cohort of 500 to 700 subjects, a separate validation cohort made up of over a hundred different subjects was used. The study combined high-throughput TCR immunosequencing, statistical association of individual TCRs with disease status, and machine learning to predict cytomegalovirus infection status. A later analysis re-examined previously published TCR beta repertoires from several hundred donors and added high-resolution HLA genotyping to investigate patterns of TCR occurrence. In the later analysis, no new phenotypic data were used to find candidate immune exposures; instead, reliance was placed on TCR beta sequences and their occurrence across donors. An earlier analysis of approximately 580 of the donors used high-throughput TCR beta sequencing to judge whether each TCR beta V gene segment behaved as functional or pseudogenic. Donor age, sex, ethnicity and CMV serostatus were compiled alongside the repertoire data. In a later genetic analysis, genome-wide SNP genotypes for about three fifths of the 666 donors were used, and that subset was treated as a discovery cohort. Every discovery cohort repertoire had been produced on one sequencing platform. HLA typing covered class I and class II loci at four-digit resolution. Typing coverage differed by locus: A, B, C, DRB1 and DQB1 were typed in roughly 629-630 donors, DQA1 in 522, DPA1 in approximately 600, and DPB1 in 400 to 480. Roughly five DR-DQ haplotypes were handled as single units for association and clustering because linkage in the cohort was strong. Among about 360 genotyped donors of the cohort, an average of around 240,000 unique TCR beta nucleotide sequences were sequenced per donor, around a sixth of them non-productive.

The method behind the library was the immunoSEQ multiplex PCR assay. For the multiplex PCR, a mixture combining 60 forward primers for TCR Vbeta segments and 13 reverse primers for TCR Jbeta segments was used. Amplification of the CDR3 region of rearranged TCR beta genes was performed with a multiplex PCR assay on genomic DNA. The amplified TCR beta libraries were sequenced on the Illumina HiSeq System as 87-base-pair reads. In the source study's methods: A later analysis counted tens of millions of unique TCR beta chains across the 700 or so repertoires, and some 11 million of these chains were shared by at least two donors. A nearest-neighbor algorithm error-corrected the raw reads and collapsed the reads into unique sequences, merging closely related sequences to remove PCR and sequencing errors. Alignment of CDR3 sequences to IMGT reference sequences was used to assign V, D and J gene segments. For a sequence to be retained, at least a six-nucleotide match to both a V gene segment and a J gene segment was required. A rearrangement counted as productive if the CDR3 had no stop codons and remained in frame with V and J, and every other rearrangement counted as non-productive. Following IMGT convention, CDR3 was defined as the stretch from the second conserved V-encoded cysteine to the conserved J-encoded phenylalanine. The earlier analysis of 550 to 650 of the donors excluded any sequence lacking an unambiguous match to a single V gene segment. An earlier analysis of 500 to 600 of the donors classified V segments as functional when productive rearrangements were above 56.7% and as segregating when the standard deviation between donors was above 5%. A statistical classification framework was developed to diagnose cytomegalovirus status using the catalog of TCR beta chain sequences. V and J gene assignment, in a later analysis, came from comparing TCR nucleotide sequences with IMGT/GENE-DB human TR gene sequences. Using the TCRdist pipeline, a later analysis assigned CDR3 sequences along with most-parsimonious VDJ recombination scenarios. In a later analysis, each TCR beta chain was defined by its CDR3 amino acid sequence together with its V-gene family, and reads without a unique V-gene family were excluded. To address suspected cross-contamination and a sequencing artifact, a later analysis removed a few hundred highly shared, low-generation-probability nucleotide sequences. In a later analysis, a clonal expansion index was calculated for each public chain from normalized within-repertoire ranks of inferred template counts. In a later analysis, generation probabilities were computed with a VDJ recombination model fitted to out-of-frame rearrangements, and the resulting probabilities were checked against IGoR. A later analysis scored TCR-TCR, TCR-HLA and TCR-CMV co-occurrence with hypergeometric tests, applying a repertoire-size bias correction to TCR pairs. A later analysis estimated false discovery rates by permuting HLA or CMV assignments 20 times. A later analysis grouped co-occurring TCRs with DBSCAN, adding TCRdist sequence similarity when clustering within HLA-allele-positive subsets. For co-occurrence clustering, repertoires with fewer than 30,000 or more than 120,000 public chains were excluded, along with roughly 5 repertoires with anomalous nucleotide sharing. The immuneACCESS repertoire file appears here via TCRdb, limited to in-frame rearrangements. These files lack a portion of the clones; in checked studies, under half of the deficit traces to unresolved V genes, and the cause of the others is not known. V, J and clone size are those of that table, while D and trimming were read from the DNA. Within this sample are around 300,000 clones, with around 66% of them counted one time only. Clones ranked in the top ten supply approximately 2.5% of the sample.

Summary of the overall study and its limitations: Only TCR beta chains were sequenced in this cohort, and the absence of alpha or paired-chain data limited detectable features. In a later analysis, most CMV-associated TCR beta chains were found to appear HLA-restricted, with HLA associations seemingly driven largely by CMV exposure. According to a later genetic analysis, donors in an Asian-associated ancestry cluster had fewer N-insertions in productive TCRs than the approximately 710-donor mean. Assigning TCR associations to individual alleles was difficult when HLA alleles, especially DR and DQ, strongly co-occurred. While some public TCRs were present in many individuals, most TCR sequences turned up only very rarely across donors. A later analysis found that HLA-associated TCR beta chains were more clonally expanded and had lower generation probabilities than equally common non-associated chains. Because HLA typing was unavailable for some donors at each locus, only the typed subset was used in association tests. Three of the identified cytomegalovirus-associated TCR beta chains were confirmed in vitro to be specific for cytomegalovirus antigens. In a later genetic analysis, a missense DCLRE1C variant was associated with V-gene and J-gene trimming of TCR beta chains, and the association was replicated in an independent cohort. A further reported finding was that TCR beta sequences accurately predicted the HLA-A and HLA-B alleles for most subjects in the first cohort. It was suggested by the authors that the approach could potentially be generalized to other disease states and immunological phenotypes. Some IMGT-functional V segments, including TRBV6-2 and TRBV6-3, could not be distinguished by the 87-base-pair reads and were therefore excluded. The sequencing pipeline was judged likely to have produced a cluster of highly shared sequence variants as a technical artifact. A later analysis found that TCR association rates varied across HLA loci, with DRB1 alleles showing the most associated TCRs and HLA-C alleles the fewest. Specific HLA alleles were associated with around 18,000 TCR beta sequences at a false discovery rate of 0.05 in a later analysis. In a later analysis, several top co-occurrence clusters were reported to appear linked to parvovirus B19, influenza, CMV and Epstein-Barr virus. In an earlier analysis of under 600 of the donors, most TCR beta V segments were observed in productive rearrangements about 87% or about 30% of the time, broadly matching IMGT annotations. Because counts were too low, 15 or so rarely observed V segments, including chromosome 9 orphons, were excluded from the earlier analysis of several hundred of the donors. Cytomegalovirus status was reported to be diagnosed by the classifier with high specificity and sensitivity in both the original and validation cohorts. Linkage disequilibrium might explain the correlated functional status among segregating V segments, but an unknown experimental factor could not be excluded. Roughly uniform sequencing depth across donors was assumed in presence/absence analyses, although this assumption may not hold. Immune exposure information for the cohort was limited to CMV serostatus. In the study, roughly 160 TCR beta chains were listed as associated with cytomegalovirus.

Points on this clone: It has no known antigen specificity. Within one base of it there is no much larger clone, and no base qualities were kept.

In total, 500 to 700 healthy bone marrow donors made up the cohort. At the time of sampling, all cohort members were nominally healthy, though unrecorded immune exposures were likely present. The donor tested CMV seronegative and was one of the 352 seronegative cohort members. Every donor gave a peripheral blood sample, and the peripheral blood mononuclear cells from that sample were used for TCR beta sequencing. Genomic DNA was extracted from the blood cell samples with the Qiagen DNeasy Blood Extraction Kit. According to the germline V gene (reference sequence), CDR1 reads SGHKS and CDR2 reads YYEKEE. Compared with germline, V lacks 5 bases and J lacks 0 bases; bases without a gene match: 3. The CDR3 runs 14 amino acids, cysteine and phenylalanine included. The DNA shown is the 42-base CDR3, in frame from base 1.

The receptor was isolated from a female donor in good health and CMV-seronegative. The sequencing sample was made of PBMCs. The chain is made from TRBV5-5 and TRBJ2-3, with 7 junctional bases fitting TRBD1. The CDR3 protein is CASRRQGSTDTQYF. The DNA is TGTGCCAGCAGGCGACAGGGAAGCACAGATACGCAGTATTTT. This CDR3, with the reference TRBV5-5 and TRBJ2-3 proteins standing in past its ends, gives the full variable domain DAGVTQSPTHLIKTRGQQVTLRCSPISGHKSVSWYQQVLGQGPQFIFQYYEKEERGRGNFPDRFSARQFPNYSSELNVNALLLGDSALYLCASRRQGSTDTQYFGPGTRLTVL.